A single sample is the source of the 20 T cell receptor beta chains below, sequenced in a study of CD8 T cells in ankylosing spondylitis. TCRdb re-analysed the 5' RACE reads in MiXCR, keeping a single row per CDR3 protein. The repertoire holds about 140,000 distinct CDR3 sequences, with 7.5% to 9.5% as singletons. Material: synovial fluid, either unsorted or a sorted T cell fraction (not recorded which). These receptors all come from a male donor with ankylosing spondylitis.

This clonotype showed up many times. The chain has TRBV10-3 and TRBJ1-1; D not certain. Trimming removed 0 bases from V and 8 bases from J, with 10 bases in between. Germline CDR1 ENHRY, CDR2 SYGVKD. There are 13 residues in the CDR3. The CDR3 region has the DNA TGTGCCATCAGTGAGTCGACTGCCGGGGAAGCTTTCTTT. Amino acids: CAISESTAGEAFF.

This clonotype was seen repeatedly, ten times or more. This chain uses TRBV5-1 with TRBJ2-1; D not resolved. Germline V CDR1 and CDR2: SGHRS, YFSETQ. V dropped 4 bases and J dropped 6 bases, with 8 bases sitting between them. The CDR3 totals 12 residues. The CDR3 protein is CASSLRLNEQFF. CDR3 DNA: TGCGCCAGCAGCCTCAGACTCAATGAGCAGTTCTTC.

This clonotype appeared many times. V gene TRBV9 combines with J gene TRBJ2-1, with TRBD1 matching 9 bases. Germline V gene sequence: CDR1 SGDLS, CDR2 YYNGEE. Trimming took 4 bases from V and 3 from J; bases not matched to a gene: 5. The CDR3 sequence is 15 residues long. Written as DNA, the CDR3 is TGTGCCAGCAGCCGACAGGGGGGAAACTACAATGAGCAGTTCTTC. Amino acid sequence: CASSRQGGNYNEQFF.

At least ten counts were recorded for this clonotype. This sequence joins TRBV7-2 and TRBJ2-1, with D uncertain. V lost 5 bases and J 4 bases, leaving 18 bases between the germline ends. CDR1 is SGHTA, CDR2 FQGNSA, per germline. The CDR3 has 16 amino acids. CDR3 DNA sequence: TGTGCCAGCAGCCCCCGACTCAGTACGGAATACAATGAGCAGTTCTTC. Translation gives CASSPRLSTEYNEQFF.

This clonotype occurred a few times. This sequence joins TRBV6-2 or TRBV6-3 and TRBJ1-3; TRBD1 is a possible D gene (5 bases). Germline V gives CDR1 MNHEY, CDR2 SVGEGT. CDR3 length equals 15 residues. Trimming stripped 6 bases from V and 4 bases from J, with 16 bases between. CDR3 DNA: TGTGCCAGCAGACCTCTTGGGACGGCCGGAAACACCATATATTTT. Protein sequence: CASRPLGTAGNTIYF.

This clonotype was counted a few times. The V and J genes are TRBV29-1 and TRBJ1-1, with D uncertain. Between the trimmed V and J ends, which lost 7 bases and 5 bases, there was a span of 14 bases. In germline, CDR1 is SQVTM, CDR2 ANQGSEA. This CDR3 has 12 amino acids. This CDR3 reads CSAKSQITEAFF. The CDR3 DNA is TGCAGCGCCAAGTCTCAAATAACTGAAGCTTTCTTT. The whole variable domain, filled in from reference TRBV29-1 and TRBJ1-1, reads SAVISQKPSRDICQRGTSLTIQCQVDSQVTMMFWYRQQPGQSLTLIATANQGSEATYESGFVIDKFPISRPNLTFSTLTVSNMSPEDSSIYLCSAKSQITEAFFGQGTRLTVV.

This clonotype occurred many times. V and J are TRBV6-5 and TRBJ1-5, with TRBD1 as a possible D gene (5 bases). The CDR3 spans 14 residues. V was cut by 0 bases and J by 7 bases, with 10 bases left in between. Germline CDR1 MNHEY, CDR2 SVGAGI. This CDR3 reads CASSYSRVGQPQHF. In DNA form, the CDR3 reads TGTGCCAGCAGTTACTCCAGGGTCGGGCAGCCCCAGCATTTT.

The chain is built from TRBV5-5 and TRBJ1-2, with D unclear. Deletions cut 1 base from V and 4 bases from J, with 11 bases between. The length of the CDR3 is 14 residues. Germline CDR1 is SGHKS and CDR2 is YYEKEE (reference sequence). The CDR3, as DNA: TGTGCCAGCAGCTTGTTCACATCCTCCTATGGCTACACCTTC. Amino acids: CASSLFTSSYGYTF.

This clonotype was recorded at least ten times. The V and J genes are TRBV9 and TRBJ2-7; D may be TRBD2 (6 bases). Trimming cost V 4 bases and J 2 bases, with 13 bases left between them. The CDR3 spans 14 residues. Germline values: CDR1 SGDLS, CDR2 YYNGEE. The CDR3 DNA follows: TGTGCCAGCAGCACCGGACGGACTACCTACGAGCAGTACTTC. Protein sequence: CASSTGRTTYEQYF. The full variable domain, completed using reference TRBV9 and TRBJ2-7, is DSGVTQTPKHLITATGQRVTLRCSPRSGDLSVYWYQQSLDQGLQFLIQYYNGEERAKGNILERFSAQQFPDLHSELNLSSLELGDSALYFCASSTGRTTYEQYFGPGTRLTVT.

The genes are TRBV7-2 and TRBJ2-1; D is undetermined. The ends were cut back, 5 bases at V and 4 bases at J, with 15 bases in the middle. Germline CDR1 reads SGHTA; CDR2 reads FQGNSA. There are 15 residues in the CDR3. The CDR3 protein is CASSQVFLGYNEQFF. The CDR3, as DNA: TGTGCCAGCAGCCAGGTCTTTTTGGGGTACAATGAGCAGTTCTTC.

This clonotype was counted between two and nine times. CDR3 nucleotide sequence: TGTGCCAGCAGCTTACAAACAGGGAGGGTCACTGAAGCTTTCTTT. Translation gives CASSLQTGRVTEAFF. V and J are TRBV7-2 and TRBJ1-1; tentatively, D is TRBD1 (6 bases). Germline values: CDR1 SGHTA, CDR2 FQGNSA. V lost 2 bases, J lost 4 bases, and 14 bases lay in between. The CDR3 sequence is 15 residues long.

This clonotype was observed many times. The chain carries TRBV4-2 and TRBJ2-7, with D possibly matching TRBD1 (6 bases). V lost 1 base to trimming and J lost 0 bases, with 22 bases between them. The CDR3 sequence is 19 residues long. The germline V gene encodes CDR1 LGHNA and CDR2 YNFKEQ. This CDR3 reads CASSQVTGFLGESSYEQYF. CDR3 DNA: TGTGCCAGCAGCCAAGTCACAGGGTTTCTGGGTGAATCCTCCTACGAGCAGTACTTC.

The chain employs TRBV7-2 and TRBJ2-1; TRBD1 agrees at 10 bases. The length of the CDR3 is 16 residues. Germline-derived CDR1 and CDR2 are SGHTA and FQGNSA. V was pared by 5 bases and J by 3 bases, with 7 bases of the junction left unmatched. The CDR3, as DNA: TGTGCCAGCAGCCCCTGGACAGGGGGTGACTACAATGAGCAGTTCTTC. This encodes CASSPWTGGDYNEQFF. Full variable domain (missing parts from reference TRBV7-2 and TRBJ2-1): GAGVSQSPSNKVTEKGKDVELRCDPISGHTALYWYRQSLGQGLEFLIYFQGNSAPDKSGLPSDRFSAERTGGSVSTLTIQRTQQEDSAVYLCASSPWTGGDYNEQFFGPGTRLTVL.

This chain joins TRBV6-1 and TRBJ2-1; TRBD1 is a possible D gene (5 bases). V dropped 1 base and J dropped 2 bases, with 9 bases sitting between them. The germline CDR1 and CDR2 sequences are MNHNS and SASEGT. CDR3 size: 15 residues. CDR3 protein: CASSEGGAAYNEQFF. The CDR3 DNA is TGTGCCAGCAGTGAAGGTGGGGCGGCCTACAATGAGCAGTTCTTC.

This clonotype was picked up a small number of times. V is TRBV7-2 and J is TRBJ1-2; no definite D call. The CDR3 covers 13 residues. The germline V and J ends were trimmed by 4 bases and 8 bases, with 14 bases remaining between them. CDR1 and CDR2 from the germline V gene are SGHTA and FQGNSA. The CDR3 coding sequence is TGTGCCAGCAGCTCGGGGTCCTCTTGGGGCTACACCTTC. It translates to CASSSGSSWGYTF.

The chain carries TRBV5-1 and TRBJ2-3, with D uncertain. Germline V gives CDR1 SGHRS, CDR2 YFSETQ. CDR3 size: 14 residues. The ends were cut back, 1 base at V and 1 base at J, with 7 bases in the middle. CDR3 in amino acids: CASSLYGRTDTQYF. CDR3 DNA sequence: TGCGCCAGCAGCTTGTACGGGCGCACAGATACGCAGTATTTT.

As regards this clonotype: A much larger clonotype is one base distant, so this may be a read error. The V and J genes are TRBV7-9 and TRBJ2-7; maybe TRBD1 (5 bases). The CDR3 totals 17 residues. Germline CDR1 and CDR2: SEHNR and FQNEAQ (reference sequence). Trimming stripped 1 base from V and 5 bases from J, with 21 bases between. This chain's CDR3 is CASSLGVWGKRSDEQYF. CDR3 sequence (DNA): TGTGCCAGCAGCTTAGGTGTGTGGGGCAAGAGATCCGACGAGCAGTACTTC. The entire variable domain, with the rest obtained from reference TRBV7-9 and TRBJ2-7, is as follows: DTGVSQNPRHKITKRGQNVTFRCDPISEHNRLYWYRQTLGQGPEFLTYFQNEAQLEKSRLLSDRFSAERPKGSFSTLEIQRTEQGDSAMYLCASSLGVWGKRSDEQYFGPGTRLTVT.

This clonotype was recorded a few times. The chain links TRBV28 to TRBJ1-4, with D uncertain. Germline V gene sequence: CDR1 MDHEN, CDR2 SYDVKM. The ends were cut back, 2 bases at V and 0 bases at J, with 4 bases in the middle. The CDR3 extends over 14 amino acids. The CDR3 DNA reads as TGTGCCAGCAGTTTAGGAGCAACTAATGAAAAACTGTTTTTT. Translation: CASSLGATNEKLFF.

This clonotype was seen a few times. This chain uses TRBV18 with TRBJ1-2; D is uncertain. Germline assignment: CDR1 KGHSH and CDR2 LQKENI. The CDR3 covers 14 residues. The ends were cut back, 2 bases at V and 8 bases at J, with 15 bases in the middle. The CDR3 sequence is CASSPSKSGRGYTF. The DNA for the CDR3 is TGTGCCAGCTCACCAAGCAAGAGCGGTAGGGGCTACACCTTC.

This clonotype appeared many times. The rearrangement uses TRBV7-9 and TRBJ2-5; unclear D gene. The V and J ends lost 1 base and 4 bases respectively, with 7 bases between them. This CDR3 is 13 amino acids long. The germline gives CDR1 SEHNR, CDR2 FQNEAQ (reference sequence). For the CDR3, the DNA is TGTGCCAGCAGCTTAGTCCCCGCAGAGACCCAGTACTTC. Translated, it gives CASSLVPAETQYF.